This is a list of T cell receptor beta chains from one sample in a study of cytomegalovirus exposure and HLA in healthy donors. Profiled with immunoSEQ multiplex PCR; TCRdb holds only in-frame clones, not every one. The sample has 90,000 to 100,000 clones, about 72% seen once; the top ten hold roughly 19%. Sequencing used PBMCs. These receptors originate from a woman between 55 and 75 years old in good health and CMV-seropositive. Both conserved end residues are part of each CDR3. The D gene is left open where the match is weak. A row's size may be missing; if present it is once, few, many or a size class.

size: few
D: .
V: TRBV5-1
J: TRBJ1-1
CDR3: CASSLVQTEAFF
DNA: TGCGCCAGCAGCTTGGTGCAGACTGAAGCTTTCTTT

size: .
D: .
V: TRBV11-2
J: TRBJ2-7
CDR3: CASSLDSGSGSSYEQYF
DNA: TGTGCCAGCAGCTTAGATTCGGGGAGCGGTTCATCCTACGAGCAGTACTTC

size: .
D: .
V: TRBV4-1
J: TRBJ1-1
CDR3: CASSQEAQINTEAFF
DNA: TGCGCCAGCAGCCAAGAAGCACAGATTAACACTGAAGCTTTCTTT

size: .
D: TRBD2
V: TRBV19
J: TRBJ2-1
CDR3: CASRRAGGYNEQFF
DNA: TGTGCCAGTAGGCGAGCGGGGGGATACAATGAGCAGTTCTTC

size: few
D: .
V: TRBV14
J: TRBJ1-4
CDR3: CASSDRNREKLFF
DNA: TGTGCCAGCTCTGACAGAAATAGGGAAAAACTGTTTTTT

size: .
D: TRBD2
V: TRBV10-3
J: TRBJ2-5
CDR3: CAIRSTSGRQETQYF
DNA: TGTGCCATCAGGAGTACTAGCGGGAGACAAGAGACCCAGTACTTC

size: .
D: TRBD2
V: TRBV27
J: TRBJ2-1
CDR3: CASTRGRSSYNEQFF
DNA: TGTGCCAGCACGCGCGGGAGGAGCTCCTACAATGAGCAGTTCTTC

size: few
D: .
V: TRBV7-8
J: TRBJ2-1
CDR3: CASSHGSGNEQFF
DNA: TGTGCCAGCAGCCACGGTTCGGGAAATGAGCAGTTCTTC

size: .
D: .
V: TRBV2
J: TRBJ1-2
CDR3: CASSLTPSRGYTF
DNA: TGTGCCAGCAGCCTGACACCCAGCAGAGGCTACACCTTC

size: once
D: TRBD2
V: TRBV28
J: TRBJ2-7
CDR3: CASSLSGSGAYEQYF
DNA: TGTGCCAGCAGCCTTAGCGGGAGTGGGGCCTACGAGCAGTACTTC

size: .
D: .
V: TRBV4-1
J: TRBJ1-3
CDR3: CASSQEYRAGNTIYF
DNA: TGCGCCAGCAGCCAAGAGTACAGGGCTGGAAACACCATATATTTT

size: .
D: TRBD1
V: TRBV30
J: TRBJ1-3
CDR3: CACDRARNTIYF
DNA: TGTGCCTGTGACAGGGCCCGAAACACCATATATTTT

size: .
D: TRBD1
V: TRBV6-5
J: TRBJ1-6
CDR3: CASSYSDRGDSPLHF
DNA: TGTGCCAGCAGTTACTCAGACAGGGGTGATTCACCCCTCCACTTT

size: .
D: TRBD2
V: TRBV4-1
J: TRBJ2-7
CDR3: CASSQDWPGRAYEQYF
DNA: TGCGCCAGCAGCCAAGATTGGCCAGGGAGGGCCTACGAGCAGTACTTC

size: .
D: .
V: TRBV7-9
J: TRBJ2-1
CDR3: CASSSRAGYNEQFF
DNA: TGTGCCAGCAGCTCTCGAGCGGGCTACAATGAGCAGTTCTTC

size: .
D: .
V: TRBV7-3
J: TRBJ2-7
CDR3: CASSRLGGKSPSEQYF
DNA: TGTGCCAGCAGCCGCCTCGGCGGGAAGTCCCCGAGCGAGCAGTACTTC

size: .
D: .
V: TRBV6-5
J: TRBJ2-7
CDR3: CASSYGGAGRYYEQYF
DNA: TGTGCCAGCAGTTATGGGGGGGCAGGGCGTTATTACGAGCAGTACTTC

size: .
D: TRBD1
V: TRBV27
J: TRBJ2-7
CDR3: CASSLTGQGPFYEQYF
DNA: TGTGCCAGCAGCTTGACTGGACAGGGACCGTTCTACGAGCAGTACTTC

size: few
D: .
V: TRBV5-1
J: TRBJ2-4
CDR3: CASSLVGEDIQYF
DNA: TGCGCCAGCAGCTTGGTGGGAGAGGACATTCAGTACTTC

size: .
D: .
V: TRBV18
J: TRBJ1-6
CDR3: CASSPGHLDSSPLHF
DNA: TGTGCCAGCTCGCCCGGCCACCTGGACAGTTCACCCCTCCACTTT

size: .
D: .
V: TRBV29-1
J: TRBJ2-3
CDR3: CSVLGVQEGSTDTQYF
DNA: TGCAGCGTCCTAGGGGTACAGGAAGGGAGCACAGATACGCAGTATTTT

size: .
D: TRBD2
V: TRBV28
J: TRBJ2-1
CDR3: CASIPGGSYNEQFF
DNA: TGTGCCAGCATCCCGGGCGGGAGCTACAATGAGCAGTTCTTC

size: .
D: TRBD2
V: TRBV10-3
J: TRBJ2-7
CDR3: CATWEGSGSRREQYF
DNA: TGTGCCACCTGGGAAGGGAGCGGGAGCCGGAGGGAGCAGTACTTC

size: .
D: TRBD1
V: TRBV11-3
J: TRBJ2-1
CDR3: CASSLGQGAYNEQFF
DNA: TGTGCCAGCAGCTTAGGGCAGGGGGCCTACAATGAGCAGTTCTTC

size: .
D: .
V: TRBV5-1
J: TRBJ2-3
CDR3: CTTKRDTDTQYF
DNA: TGCACCACCAAGAGGGACACAGATACGCAGTATTTT

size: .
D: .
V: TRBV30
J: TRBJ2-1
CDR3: CANSNYNEQFF
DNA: TGTGCTAACTCCAATTACAATGAGCAGTTCTTC

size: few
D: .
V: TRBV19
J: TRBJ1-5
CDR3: CASSGGGLSNQPQHF
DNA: TGTGCCAGTAGTGGGGGCGGTCTTAGCAATCAGCCCCAGCATTTT

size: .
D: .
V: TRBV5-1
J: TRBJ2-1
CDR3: CASSFSGFNNEQFF
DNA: TGCGCCAGCAGCTTTAGCGGTTTCAACAATGAGCAGTTCTTC

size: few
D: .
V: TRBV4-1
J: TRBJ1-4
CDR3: CASSQVVGPNEKLFF
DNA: TGCGCCAGCAGCCAAGTCGTCGGTCCTAATGAAAAACTGTTTTTT

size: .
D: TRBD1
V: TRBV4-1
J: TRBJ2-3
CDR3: CASSQGGTGGTDTQYF
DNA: TGCGCCAGCAGCCAAGGTGGGACAGGGGGCACAGATACGCAGTATTTT

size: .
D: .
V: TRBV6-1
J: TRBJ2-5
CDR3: CASRGGSAGVETQYF
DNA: TGTGCCAGCAGGGGGGGCTCGGCGGGAGTGGAGACCCAGTACTTC

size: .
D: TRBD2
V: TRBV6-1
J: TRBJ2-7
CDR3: CASRRLADNSYEQYF
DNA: TGTGCCAGCCGACGACTAGCGGACAACTCCTACGAGCAGTACTTC

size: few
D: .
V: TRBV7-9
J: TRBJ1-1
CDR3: CASSLEGRENTEAFF
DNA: TGTGCCAGCAGCTTAGAGGGCAGGGAGAACACTGAAGCTTTCTTT

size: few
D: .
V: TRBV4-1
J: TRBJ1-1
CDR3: CASSTRRTVETEAFF
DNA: TGCGCCAGCAGCACCCGACGGACAGTCGAAACCGAAGCTTTCTTT

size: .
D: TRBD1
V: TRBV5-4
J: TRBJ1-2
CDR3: CASSTSTGTSYGYTF
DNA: TGTGCCAGCAGCACGTCGACAGGGACCTCCTATGGCTACACCTTC

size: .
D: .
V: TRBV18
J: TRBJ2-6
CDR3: CASSPGGLGSGANVLTF
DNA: TGTGCCAGCTCACCGGGGGGTTTAGGATCTGGGGCCAACGTCCTGACTTTC

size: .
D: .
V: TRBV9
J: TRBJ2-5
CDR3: CASSVGTGVWETQYF
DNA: TGTGCCAGCAGCGTAGGGACTGGGGTTTGGGAGACCCAGTACTTC

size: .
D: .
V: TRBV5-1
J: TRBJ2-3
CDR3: CASSQDTSTDTQYF
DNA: TGCGCCAGCAGCCAGGACACTAGCACAGATACGCAGTATTTT

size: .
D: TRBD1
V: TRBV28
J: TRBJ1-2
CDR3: CASGTTWGQGDGYTF
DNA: TGTGCCAGCGGAACTACGTGGGGACAGGGGGATGGCTACACCTTC

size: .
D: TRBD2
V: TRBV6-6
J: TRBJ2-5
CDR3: CASSYAGEGETQYF
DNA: TGTGCCAGCAGTTACGCGGGGGAGGGGGAGACCCAGTACTTC

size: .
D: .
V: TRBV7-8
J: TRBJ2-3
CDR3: CASSLVARVGTDTQYF
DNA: TGTGCCAGCAGCTTAGTGGCCAGGGTGGGGACAGATACGCAGTATTTT

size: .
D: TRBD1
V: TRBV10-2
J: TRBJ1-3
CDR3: CASRKGGAGNTIYF
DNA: TGCGCCAGCCGGAAAGGGGGCGCTGGAAACACCATATATTTT

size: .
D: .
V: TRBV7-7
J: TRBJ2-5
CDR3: CASSLGRMIQETQYF
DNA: TGTGCTAGCAGCTTAGGGAGGATGATCCAAGAGACCCAGTACTTC

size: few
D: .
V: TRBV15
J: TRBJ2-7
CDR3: CATSRDTYEQYF
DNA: TGTGCCACCAGCAGAGATACCTACGAGCAGTACTTC

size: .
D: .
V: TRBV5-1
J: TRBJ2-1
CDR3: CASSLMSSSYNEQFF
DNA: TGCGCCAGCAGCCTGATGAGTAGCTCCTACAATGAGCAGTTCTTC

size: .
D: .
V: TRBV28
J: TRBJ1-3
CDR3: CASSTPGGTGNTIYF
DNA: TGTGCCAGCAGTACCCCCGGGGGGACTGGAAACACCATATATTTT

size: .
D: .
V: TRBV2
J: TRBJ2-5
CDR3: CASSDGFGETQYF
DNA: TGTGCCAGCAGTGACGGGTTTGGGGAGACCCAGTACTTC

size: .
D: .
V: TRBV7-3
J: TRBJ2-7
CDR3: CASSLIIGAEQYF
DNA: TGTGCCAGCAGCTTAATAATTGGGGCCGAGCAGTACTTC

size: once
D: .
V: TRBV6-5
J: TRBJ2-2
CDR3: CASNSGNLGTGELFF
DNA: TGTGCCAGCAATTCAGGGAATCTTGGCACCGGGGAGCTGTTTTTT

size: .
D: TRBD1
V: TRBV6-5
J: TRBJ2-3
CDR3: CASRTDRGTDTQYF
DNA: TGTGCCAGCAGGACTGACAGGGGCACAGATACGCAGTATTTT

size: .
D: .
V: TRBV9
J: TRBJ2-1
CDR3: CASSVGTTPLDGNEQFF
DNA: TGTGCCAGCAGCGTAGGGACAACCCCTCTGGATGGAAATGAGCAGTTCTTC

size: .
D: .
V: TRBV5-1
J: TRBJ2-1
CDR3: CASSPTRLGNEQFF
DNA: TGCGCCAGCAGCCCTACGAGACTAGGAAATGAGCAGTTCTTC